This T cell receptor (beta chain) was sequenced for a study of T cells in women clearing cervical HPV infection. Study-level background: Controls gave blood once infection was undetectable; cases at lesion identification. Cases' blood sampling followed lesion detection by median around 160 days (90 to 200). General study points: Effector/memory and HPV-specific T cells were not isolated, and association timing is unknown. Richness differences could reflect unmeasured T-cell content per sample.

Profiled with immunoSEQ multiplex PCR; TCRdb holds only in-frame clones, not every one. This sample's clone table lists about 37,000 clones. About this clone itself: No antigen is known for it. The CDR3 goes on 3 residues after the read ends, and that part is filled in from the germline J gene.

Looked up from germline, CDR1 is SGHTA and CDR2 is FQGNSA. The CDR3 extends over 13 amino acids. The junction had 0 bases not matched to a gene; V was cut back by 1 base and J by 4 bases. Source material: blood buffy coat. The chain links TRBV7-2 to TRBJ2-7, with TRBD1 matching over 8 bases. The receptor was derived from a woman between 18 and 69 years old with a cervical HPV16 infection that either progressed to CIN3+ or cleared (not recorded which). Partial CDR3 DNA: TGTGCCAGCAGCTTAGGGACAGGGTACGAG. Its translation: CASSLGTGYE. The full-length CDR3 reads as CASSLGTGYEQYF.